Shown below are 17 T cell receptor beta chains from a single sample sequenced in a study of T cell responses to AZD1222 COVID-19 vaccine. Repertoires were generated with immunoSEQ multiplex PCR, while TCRdb's copy carries only in-frame clones and drops some. Among 110,000 or so clones listed, 70% to 90% were seen once. Sequenced material: peripheral blood, taken 28 days after the second AZD1222 dose. The receptors were sampled from an adult who received the AZD1222 COVID-19 vaccine.

V is TRBV9 and J is TRBJ2-5, with D perhaps TRBD1 (5 bases). CDR3 length: 13 residues. CDR1 is SGDLS and CDR2 is YYNGEE in the germline V gene. With 3 bases removed from V and 2 bases from J, the gap between germline ends came to 8 bases. CDR3 sequence: CASSGTLQETQYF. The CDR3 DNA follows: TGTGCCAGCAGCGGGACACTGCAAGAGACCCAGTACTTC.

J is TRBJ1-1 and V is TRBV20-1; a weak D match, TRBD1 (6 bases). In germline, CDR1 is DFQATT, CDR2 SNEGSKA (reference sequence). There are 11 residues in the CDR3. V was cut by 3 bases and J by 7 bases, with 9 bases left in between. DNA of the CDR3: TGCAGTGCTAGTTTACAGGGTGAAGCTTTCTTT. This translates into CSASLQGEAFF.

V gene TRBV19 combines with J gene TRBJ2-1; 9 bases are a match to TRBD1. V trimming: 7 bases; J trimming: 6 bases; junction bases outside the gene matches: 7. The CDR3 runs 14 residues. Germline lookup yields CDR1 LNHDA and CDR2 SQIVND (reference sequence). CDR3 DNA: TGTGCCAGTACCGGGACAGGGAGGGCCAATGAGCAGTTCTTC. This translates into CASTGTGRANEQFF. The variable domain in full, completed from reference TRBV19 and TRBJ2-1, reads DGGITQSPKYLFRKEGQNVTLSCEQNLNHDAMYWYRQDPGQGLRLIYYSQIVNDFQKGDIAEGYSVSREKKESFPLTVTSAQKNPTAFYLCASTGTGRANEQFFGPGTRLTVL.

This clone was seen more than once but under ten times. This chain joins TRBV19 and TRBJ2-2; D is uncertain. Germline V gene sequence: CDR1 LNHDA, CDR2 SQIVND (reference sequence). The CDR3 is 13 residues long. V dropped 5 bases and J dropped 7 bases, with 11 bases sitting between them. The CDR3 is CASSPSLGGELFF. Written as DNA, the CDR3 is TGTGCCAGTAGTCCCTCGTTAGGCGGGGAGCTGTTTTTT.

The rearrangement links TRBV6-5 to TRBJ1-1, with D tentatively TRBD1 (6 bases). Germline V gene sequence: CDR1 MNHEY, CDR2 SVGAGI. The CDR3 covers 15 residues. Deletions cut 7 bases from V and 0 bases from J, with 15 bases between. As DNA, the CDR3 is TGTGCCAGCACCCAAGGGGGGGCCTTGAACACTGAAGCTTTCTTT. Its translation: CASTQGGALNTEAFF.

The V gene is TRBV6-5, the J gene TRBJ1-3; D is perhaps TRBD1 (5 bases). The CDR3 consists of 15 residues. V was shortened by 7 bases and J by 4 bases, with 17 bases between the two germline ends. Per the germline V gene, CDR1 is MNHEY and CDR2 is SVGAGI. CDR3 residues: CASTAGQGRGNTIYF. CDR3 DNA sequence: TGTGCCAGCACCGCCGGGCAGGGAAGGGGAAACACCATATATTTT.

In this sample, this clone turned up a few times. V and J are TRBV4-1 and TRBJ2-3; the match to TRBD2 covers 7 bases. There are 15 residues in the CDR3. The ends lost 2 bases at V and 4 bases at J; junction bases unmatched: 6. The germline V gene encodes CDR1 MGHRA and CDR2 YSYEKL. The CDR3 protein is CASSQMTSSPDTQYF. Written as DNA, the CDR3 is TGCGCCAGCAGCCAAATGACTAGCTCCCCAGATACGCAGTATTTT.

This clone was seen just once. This sequence joins TRBV4-1 and TRBJ2-1; D possibly uses TRBD1 or TRBD2 (6 bases each). This CDR3 region has 15 residues. V was shortened by 1 base and J by 7 bases, with 14 bases between the two germline ends. Germline V lookup: CDR1 MGHRA, CDR2 YSYEKL. CDR3 in DNA: TGCGCCAGCAGCCAAGGGGGGGCGTATCGGAATGAGCAGTTCTTC. Its translation: CASSQGGAYRNEQFF.

The chain is built from TRBV19 and TRBJ2-2; tentative D call: TRBD1 (6 bases). The germline V gene has CDR1 LNHDA and CDR2 SQIVND (reference sequence). The CDR3 extends over 16 amino acids. Trimming cost V 7 bases and J 0 bases, with 15 bases left between them. The CDR3 protein is CASMVRGRTNTGELFF. The CDR3, as DNA: TGTGCCAGTATGGTCAGGGGAAGAACGAACACCGGGGAGCTGTTTTTT. Complete variable domain (other parts from reference TRBV19 and TRBJ2-2): DGGITQSPKYLFRKEGQNVTLSCEQNLNHDAMYWYRQDPGQGLRLIYYSQIVNDFQKGDIAEGYSVSREKKESFPLTVTSAQKNPTAFYLCASMVRGRTNTGELFFGEGSRLTVL.

The J gene is TRBJ1-1, the V gene TRBV30; a possible D gene is TRBD1 (5 bases). The CDR3 is made up of 12 amino acids. Germline CDR1 and CDR2: GTSNPN and SVGIG (reference sequence). V was shortened by 3 bases and J by 4 bases, with 9 bases between the two germline ends. Written as DNA, the CDR3 is TGTGCCTGGAGCAGGGTGAGCACTGAAGCTTTCTTT. It translates to CAWSRVSTEAFF. The full variable domain, in which reference TRBV30 and TRBJ1-1 provide the parts outside the CDR3, is SQTIHQWPATLVQPVGSPLSLECTVEGTSNPNLYWYRQAAGRGLQLLFYSVGIGQISSEVPQNLSASRPQDRQFILSSKKLLLSDSGFYLCAWSRVSTEAFFGQGTRLTVV.

The chain employs TRBV28 and TRBJ2-7, with D possibly being TRBD1 (5 bases). The CDR3 has 14 residues. V was pared by 7 bases and J by 3 bases, with 16 bases between. Germline assignment: CDR1 MDHEN and CDR2 SYDVKM. The CDR3 DNA sequence: TGTGCCAGCACCACAGGCGGCAAAAACTACGAGCAGTACTTC. This translates into CASTTGGKNYEQYF. Complete variable domain (other parts from reference TRBV28 and TRBJ2-7): DVKVTQSSRYLVKRTGEKVFLECVQDMDHENMFWYRQDPGLGLRLIYFSYDVKMKEKGDIPEGYSVSREKKERFSLILESASTNQTSMYLCASTTGGKNYEQYFGPGTRLTVT.

This clone was seen a handful of times. In DNA form, the CDR3 reads TGTGCCAGTAGTATCGGTAGGGACGGCGAGCAGTACTTC. Its protein is CASSIGRDGEQYF. The chain couples TRBV19 to TRBJ2-7; D may correspond to TRBD1 or TRBD2 (5 bases each). Trimming took off 3 bases at V and 6 bases at J, with 12 bases between the two ends. The CDR3 extends over 13 amino acids. The germline V gene encodes CDR1 LNHDA and CDR2 SQIVND (reference sequence). Full variable domain (rest looked up from reference TRBV19 and TRBJ2-7): DGGITQSPKYLFRKEGQNVTLSCEQNLNHDAMYWYRQDPGQGLRLIYYSQIVNDFQKGDIAEGYSVSREKKESFPLTVTSAQKNPTAFYLCASSIGRDGEQYFGPGTRLTVT.

V usage is TRBV6-5 and J usage is TRBJ1-5; D gene uncertain. V was pared by 10 bases and J by 1 base, with 14 bases between. The CDR3 extends over 14 amino acids. Germline V lookup: CDR1 MNHEY, CDR2 SVGAGI. The CDR3 reads CAIKEGLSNQPQHF. CDR3 DNA: TGTGCCATCAAGGAAGGGCTGAGCAATCAGCCCCAGCATTTT.

The rearrangement links TRBV13 to TRBJ1-1; TRBD1 matches 9 bases. The CDR3 loop spans 16 amino acids. Looked up from germline, CDR1 is PRHDT and CDR2 is FYEKMQ (reference sequence). The J segment lost 4 bases and the V segment lost 4 bases, leaving 10 bases of the junction unmatched. The CDR3 protein is CASSSGTGLTTTEAFF. CDR3 sequence (DNA): TGTGCCAGCAGCTCCGGGACAGGGTTAACAACCACTGAAGCTTTCTTT.

The chain uses TRBV6-2 or TRBV6-3 and TRBJ1-1; D gene ambiguous. The germline V gene encodes CDR1 MNHEY and CDR2 SVGEGT. The CDR3 contains 12 residues. Trimming took 2 bases from V and 7 from J, leaving 8 bases between them. This CDR3 reads CASSYPQREAFF. DNA of the CDR3: TGTGCCAGCAGTTACCCACAGCGTGAAGCTTTCTTT.

This chain joins TRBV18 and TRBJ2-4; a weak D match, TRBD2 (5 bases). This CDR3 is 18 amino acids long. Germline V gene sequence: CDR1 KGHSH, CDR2 LQKENI. Trimming took off 0 bases at V and 0 bases at J, with 15 bases between the two ends. The CDR3 is CASSPPRTGIIAKNIQYF. CDR3 nucleotide sequence: TGTGCCAGCTCACCACCGAGGACGGGGATTATAGCCAAAAACATTCAGTACTTC.

The chain uses TRBV12-5 and TRBJ2-1, with D uncertain. Trimming pared 5 bases from V and 7 bases from J, leaving 9 bases between. The V gene's germline CDR1 is LGHNT and CDR2 FRNRAP. The CDR3 is 12 amino acids. The DNA of the CDR3 is TGTGCTAGTGGTCTCGGCGGAAATGAGCAGTTCTTC. Its translation is CASGLGGNEQFF.